This TCR beta chain comes out of a study of T cells in Graves' hyperthyroidism and ophthalmopathy (dated by TCRdb to the late 2010s). With respect to the entire study: Peripheral blood was collected at initial diagnosis, before any treatment. In addition, the study compared T-cell repertoires in thyroid tissue and in blood from about six Graves' hyperthyroidism patients. A discovery cohort of about 95 patients, fewer than 50 with Graves' ophthalmopathy and under 60 with stable Graves' hyperthyroidism, was used to find distinguishing TCR V-J signatures. The paper describes TCR Vbeta CDR3 sequencing of 140 or so peripheral blood samples, made up of around 41 ophthalmopathy patients, over 70 hyperthyroidism patients and around 17 progressor patients. The 90 to 100 discovery patients were randomly divided into training and test sets at a 7:3 ratio. Following sampling, methimazole starting at 30 mg daily was given to hyperthyroidism patients, and high-dose intravenous methylprednisolone was given to ophthalmopathy patients. Whether ophthalmopathy could be predicted prospectively was tested in an independent validation cohort made up of fewer than 20 hyperthyroidism patients plus 17 patients who later progressed to ophthalmopathy. The research as a whole found: In validation, the model predicted progression to ophthalmopathy with 65% to 71% sensitivity and about 72% specificity, a median of 6.5 months before onset. A model built on a 13 V-J signature distinguished ophthalmopathy from stable hyperthyroidism, reaching roughly 88% sensitivity and under 84% specificity in cross-validation and 80%/75% in testing. Most expanded thyroid clonotypes (frequency above 0.001) were also detected in blood, a finding suggesting that blood repertoires may reflect thyroid immune responses. Sample size was not statistically predetermined, and investigators were not blinded to group allocation.

The germline V gene (reference sequence) sets CDR1 to MNHEY and CDR2 to SMNVEV. The CDR3 measures 14 amino acids from cysteine to phenylalanine. Left in the record is the CDR3 DNA by itself, 42 bases read in frame from the first base. Trimming at the junction amounts to 7 bases on V and 4 bases on J, and the germline ends lie 16 bases apart. Comment on this clonotype: No antigen is known for it. No quality values exist for individual bases; no much larger clone is one base distant.

Ophthalmopathy patients had moderately to severely active disease, with a Clinical Activity Score of 3 or more, a NOSPECS grade of 4 or more, and a disease duration of less than 3 months. The study excluded patients with uncontrolled infections, other autoimmune diseases, pregnancy or lactation. Diagnoses were based on clinical symptoms, serum thyroxine and TRAb, thyroid ultrasound and orbital computed tomography. Ficoll-Paque density gradient centrifugation was used to isolate PBMCs from around 9.1 ml of fresh peripheral blood. Total RNA was extracted with Trizol reagent, and quality was checked on an Agilent 2100 Bioanalyzer. The TCR beta CDR3 regions were amplified from RNA transcripts. The TCR CDR3 was subjected to a first round of RT-PCR using the HTBI primer set and the Qiagen OneStep RT-PCR kit. The libraries were constructed in a second round of multiplex PCR and then size-selected and purified. Sequencing of the libraries was done on an Illumina HiSeq2000 using paired-end 100 bp reads. Regarding the original processing steps: Raw data were processed with SOAPnuke, discarding reads with adapters, uncalled bases, mean Phred below 15, or no exact constant-primer or identifier match. High-quality paired reads were merged with COPE v1.2.5, and unique nucleotide sequences were defined as clonotypes. MiTCR v1.1 was used to align the clonotypes against IMGT TRBV, TRBD and TRBJ reference segments. Only V-J combinations with frequency above 0.0001, covering about 99% of repertoires, were analysed. The TCS score was defined as F50 (clonal expansion) divided by E x V (chaos), with BLOSUM62-based TCRdist calculated between CDR3 peptides within each V-J. Welch's t-statistics and random forest reduced approximately 520 V-J features to 13, which were used in a naive Bayes classifier (R e1071). TCRdb applied fastp at Q25 and MiXCR to the public reads, then kept only in-frame beta chains. Every CDR3 protein is listed once, alongside the most common genes and DNA of its rows. The V and J calls, along with clone size, are taken from TCRdb and not from the paper's own processing. This sample comprises fewer than 450,000 distinct CDR3 sequences, about 18% of them detected only once. The top ten clonotypes cover around 40% of the sample.

This TCR was recovered from a man younger than 35 with Graves' ophthalmopathy. The source material was blood. The chain joins TRBV27 to TRBJ2-5; no D segment can be confidently identified. The CDR3 reads CASTHSGRRETQYF. The DNA reads as follows: TGTGCCAGCACTCATTCGGGCAGAAGAGAGACCCAGTACTTC.